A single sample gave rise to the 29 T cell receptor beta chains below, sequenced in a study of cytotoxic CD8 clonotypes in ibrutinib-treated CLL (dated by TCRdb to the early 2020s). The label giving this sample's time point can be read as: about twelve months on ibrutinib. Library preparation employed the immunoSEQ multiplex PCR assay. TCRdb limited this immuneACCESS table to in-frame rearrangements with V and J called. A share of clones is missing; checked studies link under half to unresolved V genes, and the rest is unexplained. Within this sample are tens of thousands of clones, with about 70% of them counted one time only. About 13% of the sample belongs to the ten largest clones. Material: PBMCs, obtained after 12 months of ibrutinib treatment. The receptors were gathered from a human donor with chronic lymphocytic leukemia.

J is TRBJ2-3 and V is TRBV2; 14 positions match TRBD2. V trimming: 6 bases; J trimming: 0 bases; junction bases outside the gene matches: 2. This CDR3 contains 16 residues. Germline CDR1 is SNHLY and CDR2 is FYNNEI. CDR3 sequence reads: CASRRLAGGSTDTQYF. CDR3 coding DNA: TGTGCCAGCAGGAGACTAGCGGGAGGGAGCACAGATACGCAGTATTTT.

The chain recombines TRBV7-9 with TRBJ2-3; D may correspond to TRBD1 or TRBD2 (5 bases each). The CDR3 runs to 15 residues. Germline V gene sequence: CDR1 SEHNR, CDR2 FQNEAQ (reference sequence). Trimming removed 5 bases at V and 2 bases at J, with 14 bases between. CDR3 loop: CASSPPGRSTDTQYF. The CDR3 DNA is TGTGCCAGCAGCCCCCCGGGACGGTCCACAGATACGCAGTATTTT. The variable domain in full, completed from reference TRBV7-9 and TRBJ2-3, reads DTGVSQNPRHKITKRGQNVTFRCDPISEHNRLYWYRQTLGQGPEFLTYFQNEAQLEKSRLLSDRFSAERPKGSFSTLEIQRTEQGDSAMYLCASSPPGRSTDTQYFGPGTRLTVL.

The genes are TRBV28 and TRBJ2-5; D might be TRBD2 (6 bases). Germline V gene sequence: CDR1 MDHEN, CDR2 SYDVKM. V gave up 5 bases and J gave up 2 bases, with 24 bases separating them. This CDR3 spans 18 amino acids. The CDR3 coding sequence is TGTGCCAGCAGTGTCCTACTAGCCCGCCAGGGAAAACAAGAGACCCAGTACTTC. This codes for CASSVLLARQGKQETQYF. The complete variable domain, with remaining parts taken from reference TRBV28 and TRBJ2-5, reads DVKVTQSSRYLVKRTGEKVFLECVQDMDHENMFWYRQDPGLGLRLIYFSYDVKMKEKGDIPEGYSVSREKKERFSLILESASTNQTSMYLCASSVLLARQGKQETQYFGPGTRLLVL.

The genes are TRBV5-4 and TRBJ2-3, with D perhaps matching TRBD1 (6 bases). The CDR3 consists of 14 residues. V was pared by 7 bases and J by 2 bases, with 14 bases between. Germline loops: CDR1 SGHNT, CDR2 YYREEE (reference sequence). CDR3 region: CASLKRGFTDTQYF. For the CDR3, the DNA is TGTGCCAGCCTGAAAAGGGGGTTCACAGATACGCAGTATTTT.

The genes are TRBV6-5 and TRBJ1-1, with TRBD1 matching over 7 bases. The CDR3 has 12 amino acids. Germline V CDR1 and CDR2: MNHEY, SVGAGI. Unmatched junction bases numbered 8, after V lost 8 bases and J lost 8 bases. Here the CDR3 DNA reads TGTGCCAGCGGGATACAGGGGAGCGAAGCTTTCTTT. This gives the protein CASGIQGSEAFF.

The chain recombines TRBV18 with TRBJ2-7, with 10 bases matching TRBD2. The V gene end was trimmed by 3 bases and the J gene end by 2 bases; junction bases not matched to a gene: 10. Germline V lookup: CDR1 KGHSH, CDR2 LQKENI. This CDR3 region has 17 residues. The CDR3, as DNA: TGTGCCAGCTCACCGATTAAAGCGGGAGGGGCTCCCTACGAGCAGTACTTC. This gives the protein CASSPIKAGGAPYEQYF.

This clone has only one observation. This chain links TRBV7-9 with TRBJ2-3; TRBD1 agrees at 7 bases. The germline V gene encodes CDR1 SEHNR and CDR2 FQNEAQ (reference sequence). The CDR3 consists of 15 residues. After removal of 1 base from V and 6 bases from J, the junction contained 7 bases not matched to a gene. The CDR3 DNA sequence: TGTGCCAGCAGCTTAGTTAGGGGGCCGGGGGATACGCAGTATTTT. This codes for CASSLVRGPGDTQYF.

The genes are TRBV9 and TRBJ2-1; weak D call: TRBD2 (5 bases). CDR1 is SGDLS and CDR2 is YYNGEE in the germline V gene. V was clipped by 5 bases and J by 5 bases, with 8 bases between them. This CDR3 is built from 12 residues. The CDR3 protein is CASSLANNEQFF. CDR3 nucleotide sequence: TGTGCCAGCAGTCTAGCTAACAATGAGCAGTTCTTC.

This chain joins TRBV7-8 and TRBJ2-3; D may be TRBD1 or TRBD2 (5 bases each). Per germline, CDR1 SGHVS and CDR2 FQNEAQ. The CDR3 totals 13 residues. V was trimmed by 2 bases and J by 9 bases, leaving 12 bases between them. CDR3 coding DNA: TGTGCCAGCAGCTTATATGGGGCTAGCACGCAGTATTTT. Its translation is CASSLYGASTQYF. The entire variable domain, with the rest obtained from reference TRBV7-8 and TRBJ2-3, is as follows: GAGVSQSPRYKVAKRGQDVALRCDPISGHVSLFWYQQALGQGPEFLTYFQNEAQLDKSGLPSDRFFAERPEGSVSTLKIQRTQQEDSAVYLCASSLYGASTQYFGPGTRLTVL.

CDR3: CASSRPGQATHEQFF. For the CDR3, the DNA is TGTGCCAGCAGCAGACCGGGACAGGCCACCCATGAGCAGTTCTTC. This chain connects TRBV5-4 to TRBJ2-1; TRBD1 agrees at 8 bases. The V segment lost 4 bases and the J segment 8 bases; nucleotides outside the gene matches: 11. Germline V CDR1 and CDR2: SGHNT, YYREEE (reference sequence). This CDR3 comprises 15 residues.

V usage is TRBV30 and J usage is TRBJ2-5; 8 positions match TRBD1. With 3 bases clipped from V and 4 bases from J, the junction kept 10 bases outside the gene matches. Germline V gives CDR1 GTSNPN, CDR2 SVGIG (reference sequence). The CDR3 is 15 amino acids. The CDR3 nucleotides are TGTGCCTGGAGGAGGCGGCAGGGGGCGCGAGAGACCCAGTACTTC. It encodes CAWRRRQGARETQYF.

CDR3 in amino acids: CASTPGGRRGETQYF. DNA for the CDR3: TGTGCCAGCACCCCCGGCGGGAGGAGGGGGGAGACCCAGTACTTC. This chain connects TRBV6-5 to TRBJ2-5; TRBD2 matches at 8 bases. CDR1 and CDR2 from the germline V gene are MNHEY and SVGAGI. The trim removed 7 bases at V and 5 bases at J, leaving 12 bases unmatched. CDR3 size: 15 residues.

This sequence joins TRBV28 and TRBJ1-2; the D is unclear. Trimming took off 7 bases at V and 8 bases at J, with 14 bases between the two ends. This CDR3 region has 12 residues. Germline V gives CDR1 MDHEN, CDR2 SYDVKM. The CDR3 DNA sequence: TGTGCCAGCATTAAACCCCCCCTCGGCTACACCTTC. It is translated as CASIKPPLGYTF.

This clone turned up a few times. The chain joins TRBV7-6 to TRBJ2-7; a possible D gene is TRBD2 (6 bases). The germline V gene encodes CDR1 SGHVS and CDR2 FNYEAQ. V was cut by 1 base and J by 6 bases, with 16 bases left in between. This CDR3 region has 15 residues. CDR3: CASSLGSPGVGEQYF. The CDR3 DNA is TGTGCCAGCAGCTTAGGGTCTCCGGGAGTGGGCGAGCAGTACTTC.

The CDR3 bases are TGTGCCAGCCTATCTTCACCCGGGAGGGAGACCCAGTACTTC. Amino acids: CASLSSPGRETQYF. J is TRBJ2-5 and V is TRBV5-5, with 7 bases matching TRBD2. The CDR3 consists of 14 residues. In germline, CDR1 is SGHKS, CDR2 YYEKEE (reference sequence). V trimming: 7 bases; J trimming: 5 bases; junction bases outside the gene matches: 11. Based on the CDR3 plus reference TRBV5-5 and TRBJ2-5, the full variable domain is DAGVTQSPTHLIKTRGQQVTLRCSPISGHKSVSWYQQVLGQGPQFIFQYYEKEERGRGNFPDRFSARQFPNYSSELNVNALLLGDSALYLCASLSSPGRETQYFGPGTRLLVL.

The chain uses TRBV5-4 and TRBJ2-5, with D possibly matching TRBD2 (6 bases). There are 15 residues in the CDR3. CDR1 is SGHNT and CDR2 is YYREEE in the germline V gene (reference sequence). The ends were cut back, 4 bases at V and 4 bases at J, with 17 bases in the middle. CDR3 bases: TGTGCCAGCAGCCCCGGGGGTAACACGGTAGAGACCCAGTACTTC. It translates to CASSPGGNTVETQYF.

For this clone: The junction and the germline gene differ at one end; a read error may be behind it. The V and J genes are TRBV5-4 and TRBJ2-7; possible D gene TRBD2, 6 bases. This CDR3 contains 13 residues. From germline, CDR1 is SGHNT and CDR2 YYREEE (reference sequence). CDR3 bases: TGTGCCAGCAGCTTGGCCGGGAGTGGACAAGCAGGCTTC. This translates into CASSLAGSGQAGF.

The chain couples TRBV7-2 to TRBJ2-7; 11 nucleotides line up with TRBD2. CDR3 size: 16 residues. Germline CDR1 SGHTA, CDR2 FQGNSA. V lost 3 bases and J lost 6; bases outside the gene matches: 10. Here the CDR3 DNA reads TGTGCCAGCAGCTTCCGTGATAGCGGGAGGGCCCCCGAGCAGTACTTC. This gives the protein CASSFRDSGRAPEQYF.

The DNA of the CDR3 is TGTGCCAGTAGTATAGGTAGCGGGGCATCCTACAATGAGCAGTTCTTC. It is translated as CASSIGSGASYNEQFF. This chain links TRBV19 with TRBJ2-1, with 8 positions matching TRBD2. The V gene end was trimmed by 1 base and the J gene end by 1 base; junction bases not matched to a gene: 3. Per the germline V gene, CDR1 is LNHDA and CDR2 is SQIVND (reference sequence). This CDR3 has 16 amino acids.

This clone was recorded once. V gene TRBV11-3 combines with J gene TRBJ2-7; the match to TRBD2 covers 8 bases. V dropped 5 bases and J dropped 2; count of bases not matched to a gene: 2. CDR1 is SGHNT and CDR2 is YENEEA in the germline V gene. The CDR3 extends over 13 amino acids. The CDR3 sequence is CASSPGLAYEQYF. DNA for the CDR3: TGTGCCAGCAGCCCGGGACTAGCCTACGAGCAGTACTTC.

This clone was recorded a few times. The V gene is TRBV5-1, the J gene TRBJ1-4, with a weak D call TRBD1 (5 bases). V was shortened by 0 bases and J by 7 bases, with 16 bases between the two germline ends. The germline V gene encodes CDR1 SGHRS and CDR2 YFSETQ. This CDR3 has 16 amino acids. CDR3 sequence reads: CASSLGTGRRVEKLFF. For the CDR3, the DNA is TGCGCCAGCAGCTTGGGGACGGGACGTCGGGTTGAAAAACTGTTTTTT.

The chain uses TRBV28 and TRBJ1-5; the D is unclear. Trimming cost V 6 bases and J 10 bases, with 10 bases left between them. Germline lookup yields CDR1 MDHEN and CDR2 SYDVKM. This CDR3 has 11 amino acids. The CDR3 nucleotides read TGTGCCAGCAGCTCCCTAGGTCCCCAGCATTTT. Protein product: CASSSLGPQHF. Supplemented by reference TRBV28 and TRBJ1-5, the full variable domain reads DVKVTQSSRYLVKRTGEKVFLECVQDMDHENMFWYRQDPGLGLRLIYFSYDVKMKEKGDIPEGYSVSREKKERFSLILESASTNQTSMYLCASSSLGPQHFGDGTRLSIL.

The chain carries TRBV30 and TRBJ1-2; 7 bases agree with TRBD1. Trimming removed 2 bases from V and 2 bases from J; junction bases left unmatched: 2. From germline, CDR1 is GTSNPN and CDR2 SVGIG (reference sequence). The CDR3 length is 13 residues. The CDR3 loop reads CAWSLQGNYGYTF. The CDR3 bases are TGTGCCTGGAGTTTACAGGGGAACTATGGCTACACCTTC.

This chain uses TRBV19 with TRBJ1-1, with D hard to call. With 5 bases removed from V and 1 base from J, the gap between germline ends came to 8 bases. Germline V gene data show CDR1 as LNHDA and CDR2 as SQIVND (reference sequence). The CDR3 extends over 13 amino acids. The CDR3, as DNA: TGTGCCAGTAGTCAAGAGGGGAACACTGAAGCTTTCTTT. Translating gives CASSQEGNTEAFF.

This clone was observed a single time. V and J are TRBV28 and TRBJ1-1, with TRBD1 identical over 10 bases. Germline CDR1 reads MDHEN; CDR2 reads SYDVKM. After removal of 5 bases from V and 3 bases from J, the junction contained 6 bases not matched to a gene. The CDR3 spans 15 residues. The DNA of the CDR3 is TGTGCCAGCAGTCTCAGACAGGGGGCAGACACTGAAGCTTTCTTT. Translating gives CASSLRQGADTEAFF.

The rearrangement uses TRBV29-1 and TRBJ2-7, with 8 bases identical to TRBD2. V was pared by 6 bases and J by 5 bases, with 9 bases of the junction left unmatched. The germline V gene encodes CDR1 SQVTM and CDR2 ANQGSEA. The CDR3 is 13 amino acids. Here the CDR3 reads CSVASGSKNEQYF. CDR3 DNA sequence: TGCAGCGTGGCCAGCGGGAGCAAAAACGAGCAGTACTTC.

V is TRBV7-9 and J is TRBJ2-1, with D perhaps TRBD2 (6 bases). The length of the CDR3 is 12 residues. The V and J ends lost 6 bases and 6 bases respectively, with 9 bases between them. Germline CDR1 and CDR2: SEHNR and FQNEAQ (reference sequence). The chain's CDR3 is CASRAGGNEQFF. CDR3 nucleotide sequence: TGTGCCAGCAGGGCCGGGGGCAATGAGCAGTTCTTC.

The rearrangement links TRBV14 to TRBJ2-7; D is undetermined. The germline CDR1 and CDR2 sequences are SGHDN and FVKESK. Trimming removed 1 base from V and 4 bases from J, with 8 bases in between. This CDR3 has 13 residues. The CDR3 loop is CASSQALGYEQYF. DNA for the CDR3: TGTGCCAGCAGCCAAGCCCTCGGGTACGAGCAGTACTTC.

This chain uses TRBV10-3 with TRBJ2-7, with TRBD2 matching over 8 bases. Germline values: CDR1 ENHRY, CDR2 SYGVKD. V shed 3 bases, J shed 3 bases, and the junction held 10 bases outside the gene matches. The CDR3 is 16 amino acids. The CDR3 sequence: CAISDMRTGGFYEQYF. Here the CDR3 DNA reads TGTGCCATCAGTGATATGAGGACGGGAGGGTTCTACGAGCAGTACTTC.